Listed below are T cell receptor beta chains from one sample, sequenced in a study of CD8+ T cells in alopecia areata. This table comes from immunoSEQ multiplex PCR, and its TCRdb copy is limited to in-frame clones, with some not included. The sample gives 150,000 to 200,000 clones, about 65% of which show up once; 1.3% is in the top ten. Here the sequenced sample was CD4+ T cells sorted from blood, taken at roughly week 49, from a patient treated with tofacitinib. Source of these receptors: a human donor with alopecia areata. Both conserved end residues are part of each CDR3. The D gene is left open where the match is weak. Clone size appears in some rows only: once, few, many, or a class for an expanded clone.

D gene,V gene,clone size,CDR3 length,J gene,CDR3 DNA,CDR3 protein
NA,TRBV5-1,NA,14,TRBJ2-3,TGCGCCAGCAGCTTGGACCCGCCCCCAGATACGCAGTATTTT,CASSLDPPPDTQYF
NA,TRBV30,NA,11,TRBJ1-1,TGTGCCTGTAAAGGGGGACCAAAAGCTTTCTTT,CACKGGPKAFF
NA,TRBV30,NA,15,TRBJ2-7,TGTGCCTGGAAACCGACTAGACAGGCATCCTACGAGCAGTACTTC,CAWKPTRQASYEQYF
NA,TRBV29-1,few,13,TRBJ2-7,TGCAGCGTTGAATTCGTGAGGGGTGGCGAGCAGTACTTC,CSVEFVRGGEQYF
NA,TRBV9,once,14,TRBJ1-1,TGTGCCAGCAGCTCACAGGGTAGAGACACTGAAGCTTTCTTT,CASSSQGRDTEAFF
TRBD1,TRBV25-1,NA,15,TRBJ2-5,TGTGCCAGCAGTGGGGTACAGGGGAAGACGGAGACCCAGTACTTC,CASSGVQGKTETQYF
TRBD2,TRBV7-3,NA,15,TRBJ2-1,TGTGCCAGCGGTAACGGACTAGCGGGGGCGAATGAGCAGTTCTTC,CASGNGLAGANEQFF
NA,TRBV14,few,11,TRBJ2-2,TGTGCCAGCACCACCACGTGGGAGCTGTTTTTT,CASTTTWELFF
NA,TRBV7-6,NA,13,TRBJ2-7,TGTGCCAGCAGCCCCGCCGGCGCGTGGGAGCAGTACTTC,CASSPAGAWEQYF
TRBD2,TRBV13,few,16,TRBJ2-1,TGTGCCAGCAGCTTAGTGACTAGCGGGGGGGCAGGTGAGCAGTTCTTC,CASSLVTSGGAGEQFF
NA,TRBV18,NA,13,TRBJ2-5,TGTGCCAGCTCACCAGTGGTCCAAGAGACCCAGTACTTC,CASSPVVQETQYF
NA,TRBV27,NA,11,TRBJ1-6,TGTGCCAGCAGATTGAATGGAAAAAGCCACTTT,CASRLNGKSHF
NA,TRBV19,NA,16,TRBJ1-6,TGTGCCAGTAGTATTGCTGAGCCCTCCTATAATTCACCCCTCCACTTT,CASSIAEPSYNSPLHF
NA,TRBV7-2,NA,15,TRBJ1-6,TGTGCCAGCAGCACCAATGCCCTTACCGATTCACCCCTCCACTTT,CASSTNALTDSPLHF
NA,TRBV30,NA,14,TRBJ1-2,TGTGCCTTGGCTAAATCGGGACCGATCGATGGCTACACCTTC,CALAKSGPIDGYTF
TRBD1,TRBV5-6,NA,15,TRBJ2-1,TGTGCCAGCAGACCTCCGGGACAGGTCTACAATGAGCAGTTCTTC,CASRPPGQVYNEQFF
NA,TRBV18,NA,14,TRBJ2-6,TGTGCCAGCTCACCCACGGCCGGGGCCAACGTCCTGACTTTC,CASSPTAGANVLTF
TRBD2,TRBV2,many,14,TRBJ2-7,TGTGCCAGCAGTGTCATGACTAGCCGGGACGAGCAGTACTTC,CASSVMTSRDEQYF
TRBD2,TRBV13,NA,16,TRBJ2-4,TGTGCCAGCAGCTCCCCGCCTAGCGGGGGGGCAAACATTCAGTACTTC,CASSSPPSGGANIQYF
NA,TRBV6-5,NA,15,TRBJ1-2,TGTGCCAGCAGTTACTCGCAGTCTAGAATCTATGGCTACACCTTC,CASSYSQSRIYGYTF
TRBD1,TRBV19,NA,11,TRBJ1-2,TGTGCCAGTAGTCGGACAGGGGATCACACCTTC,CASSRTGDHTF
NA,TRBV5-6,NA,13,TRBJ2-2,TGTGCCAGCAGCTTGATGGACGCCGGGGAGCTGTTTTTT,CASSLMDAGELFF
NA,TRBV12-5,NA,15,TRBJ1-2,TGTGCTAGTGGTTTGGGGGGCAGGTCGCTCTATGGCTACACCTTC,CASGLGGRSLYGYTF
NA,TRBV7-2,few,15,TRBJ1-1,TGTGCCAGCAGCTTAGTTGTCCAGGCTAACACTGAAGCTTTCTTT,CASSLVVQANTEAFF
TRBD1,TRBV5-1,few,15,TRBJ1-2,TGCGCCAGCAGCTTGGCTGGGACAGGGGATTACGGCTACACCTTC,CASSLAGTGDYGYTF
NA,TRBV30,NA,14,TRBJ1-6,TGTGCCTGGAGTGTGGAGGGCCGAGATTCACCCCTCCACTTT,CAWSVEGRDSPLHF